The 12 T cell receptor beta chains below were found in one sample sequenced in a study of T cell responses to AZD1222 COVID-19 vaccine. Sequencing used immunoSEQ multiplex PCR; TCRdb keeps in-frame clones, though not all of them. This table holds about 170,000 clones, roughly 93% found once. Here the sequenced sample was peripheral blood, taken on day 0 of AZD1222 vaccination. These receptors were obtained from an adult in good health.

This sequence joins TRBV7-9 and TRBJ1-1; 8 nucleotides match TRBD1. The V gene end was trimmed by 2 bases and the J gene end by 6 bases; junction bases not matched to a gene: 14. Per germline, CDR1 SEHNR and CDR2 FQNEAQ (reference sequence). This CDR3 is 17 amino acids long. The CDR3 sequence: CASSLQGTGLRPAEAFF. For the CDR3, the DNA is TGTGCCAGCAGCTTACAAGGGACAGGCCTTCGTCCTGCTGAAGCTTTCTTT.

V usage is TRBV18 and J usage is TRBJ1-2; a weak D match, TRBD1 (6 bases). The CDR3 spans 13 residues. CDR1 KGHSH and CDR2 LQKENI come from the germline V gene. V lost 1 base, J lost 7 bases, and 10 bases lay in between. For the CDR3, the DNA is TGTGCCAGCTCACCACTGGGGGCTACTGGCTACACCTTC. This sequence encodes CASSPLGATGYTF.

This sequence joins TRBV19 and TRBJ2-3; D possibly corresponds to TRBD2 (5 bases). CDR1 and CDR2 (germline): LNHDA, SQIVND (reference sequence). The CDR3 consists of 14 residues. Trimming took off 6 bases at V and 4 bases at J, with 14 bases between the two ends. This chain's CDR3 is CASREPKRADTQYF. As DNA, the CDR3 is TGTGCCAGTAGAGAGCCTAAGAGGGCAGATACGCAGTATTTT.

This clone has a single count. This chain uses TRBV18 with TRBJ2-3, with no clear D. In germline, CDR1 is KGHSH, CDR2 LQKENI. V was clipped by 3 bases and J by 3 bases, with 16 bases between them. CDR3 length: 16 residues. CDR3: CASSPLSMAQTDTQYF. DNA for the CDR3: TGTGCCAGCTCACCCCTGTCAATGGCGCAGACAGATACGCAGTATTTT.

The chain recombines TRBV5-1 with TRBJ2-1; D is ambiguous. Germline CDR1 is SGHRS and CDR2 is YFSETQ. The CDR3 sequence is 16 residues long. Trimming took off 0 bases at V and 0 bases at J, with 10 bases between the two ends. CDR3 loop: CASSLAHSTSYNEQFF. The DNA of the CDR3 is TGCGCCAGCAGCTTGGCCCACTCCACCTCCTACAATGAGCAGTTCTTC.

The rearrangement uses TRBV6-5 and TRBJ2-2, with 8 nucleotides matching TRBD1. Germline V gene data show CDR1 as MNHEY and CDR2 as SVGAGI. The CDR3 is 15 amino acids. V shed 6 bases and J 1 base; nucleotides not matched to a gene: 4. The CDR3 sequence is CASRTGTGNTGELFF. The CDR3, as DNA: TGTGCCAGCAGGACCGGGACAGGGAACACCGGGGAGCTGTTTTTT.

DNA for the CDR3: TGTGCCAGCAGCTTATCGACACCCACCCCCCTCCACTTT. Translating gives CASSLSTPTPLHF. The chain carries TRBV7-9 and TRBJ1-6, with unresolved D. Trimming pared 2 bases from V and 13 bases from J, leaving 12 bases between. Germline-derived CDR1 and CDR2 are SEHNR and FQNEAQ (reference sequence). The CDR3 extends over 13 amino acids.

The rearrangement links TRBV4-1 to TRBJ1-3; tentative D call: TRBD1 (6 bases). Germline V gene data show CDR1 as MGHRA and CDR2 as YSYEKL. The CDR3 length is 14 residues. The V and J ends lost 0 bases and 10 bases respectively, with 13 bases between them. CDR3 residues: CASSQEGASQTIYF. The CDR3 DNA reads TGCGCCAGCAGCCAAGAGGGGGCCTCTCAGACCATATATTTT.

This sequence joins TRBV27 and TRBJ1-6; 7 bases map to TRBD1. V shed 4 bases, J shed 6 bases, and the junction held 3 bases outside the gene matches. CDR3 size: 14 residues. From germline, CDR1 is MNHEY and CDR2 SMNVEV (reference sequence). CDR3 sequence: CASSWDSVNSPLHF. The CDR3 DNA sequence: TGTGCCAGCAGTTGGGACAGCGTTAATTCACCCCTCCACTTT.

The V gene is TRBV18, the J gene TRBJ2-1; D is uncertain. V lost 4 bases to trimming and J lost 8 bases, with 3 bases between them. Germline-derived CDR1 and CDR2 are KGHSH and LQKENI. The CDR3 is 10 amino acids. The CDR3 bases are TGTGCCAGCTCACAACATGAGCAGTTCTTC. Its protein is CASSQHEQFF.

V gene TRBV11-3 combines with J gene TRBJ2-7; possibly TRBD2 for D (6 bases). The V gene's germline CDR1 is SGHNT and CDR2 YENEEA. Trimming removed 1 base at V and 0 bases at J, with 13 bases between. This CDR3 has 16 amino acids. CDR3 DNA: TGTGCCAGCAGCTTAGGAGGGGCGGGAAGCTCCTACGAGCAGTACTTC. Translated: CASSLGGAGSSYEQYF.

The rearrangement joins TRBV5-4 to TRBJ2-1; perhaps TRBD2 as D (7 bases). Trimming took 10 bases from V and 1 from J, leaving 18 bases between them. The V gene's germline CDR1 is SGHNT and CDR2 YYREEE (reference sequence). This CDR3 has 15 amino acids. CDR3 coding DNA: TGTGCCTCGATGAGGGGAGGGGGGTCCTACAATGAGCAGTTCTTC. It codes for CASMRGGGSYNEQFF.